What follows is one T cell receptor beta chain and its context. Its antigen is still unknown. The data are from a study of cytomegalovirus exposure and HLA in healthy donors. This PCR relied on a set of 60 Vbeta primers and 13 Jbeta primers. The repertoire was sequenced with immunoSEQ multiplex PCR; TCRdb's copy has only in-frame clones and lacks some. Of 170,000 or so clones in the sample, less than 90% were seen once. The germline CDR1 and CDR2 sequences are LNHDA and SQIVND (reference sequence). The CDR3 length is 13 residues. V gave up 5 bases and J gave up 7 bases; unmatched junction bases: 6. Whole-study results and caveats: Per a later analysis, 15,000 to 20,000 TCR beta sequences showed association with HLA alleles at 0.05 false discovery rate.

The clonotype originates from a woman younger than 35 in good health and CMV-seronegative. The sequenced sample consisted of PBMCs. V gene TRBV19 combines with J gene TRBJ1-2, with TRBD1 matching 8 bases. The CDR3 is CASSARTGFGYTF. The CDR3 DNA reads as TGTGCCAGTAGTGCTAGGACAGGGTTTGGCTACACCTTC.